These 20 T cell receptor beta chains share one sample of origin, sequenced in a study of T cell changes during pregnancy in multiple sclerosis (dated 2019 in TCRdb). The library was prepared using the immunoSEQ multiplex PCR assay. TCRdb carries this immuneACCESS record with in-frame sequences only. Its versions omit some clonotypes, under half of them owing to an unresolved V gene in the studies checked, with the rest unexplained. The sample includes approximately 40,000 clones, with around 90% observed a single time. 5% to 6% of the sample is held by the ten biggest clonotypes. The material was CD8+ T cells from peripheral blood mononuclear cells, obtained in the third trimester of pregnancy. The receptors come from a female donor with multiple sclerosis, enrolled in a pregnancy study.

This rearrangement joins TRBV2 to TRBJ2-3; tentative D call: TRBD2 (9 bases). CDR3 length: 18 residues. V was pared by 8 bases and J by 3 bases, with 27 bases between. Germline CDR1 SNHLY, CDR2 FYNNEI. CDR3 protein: CASSGGLAGTARTDTQYF. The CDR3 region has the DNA TGTGCCAGCTCAGGGGGCCTAGCGGGAACGGCTCGAACAGATACGCAGTATTTT.

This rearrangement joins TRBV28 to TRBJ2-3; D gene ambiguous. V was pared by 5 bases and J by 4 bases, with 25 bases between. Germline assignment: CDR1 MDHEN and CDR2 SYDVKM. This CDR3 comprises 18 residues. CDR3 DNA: TGTGCCAGCAGTCGCCCCCCAATCAGGCCTACTTTGCCAGATACGCAGTATTTT. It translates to CASSRPPIRPTLPDTQYF.

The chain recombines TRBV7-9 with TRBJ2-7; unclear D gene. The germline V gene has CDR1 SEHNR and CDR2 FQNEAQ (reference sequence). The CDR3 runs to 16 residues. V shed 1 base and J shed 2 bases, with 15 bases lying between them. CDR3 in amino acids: CASSLVGGVFTYEQYF. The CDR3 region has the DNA TGTGCCAGCAGCTTAGTCGGCGGAGTGTTTACCTACGAGCAGTACTTC.

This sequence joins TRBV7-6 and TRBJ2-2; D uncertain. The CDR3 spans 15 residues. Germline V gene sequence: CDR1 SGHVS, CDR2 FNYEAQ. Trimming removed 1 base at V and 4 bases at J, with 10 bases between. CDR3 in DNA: TGTGCCAGCAGCTTAGTAGTATTCCCCACCGGGGAGCTGTTTTTT. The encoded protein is CASSLVVFPTGELFF.

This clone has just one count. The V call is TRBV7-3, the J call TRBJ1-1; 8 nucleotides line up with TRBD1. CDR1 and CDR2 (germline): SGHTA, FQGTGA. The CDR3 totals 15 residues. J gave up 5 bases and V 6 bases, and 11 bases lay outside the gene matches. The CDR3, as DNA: TGTGCCAGCAGTCATCCTGAGACAGGGGCGACTGAAGCTTTCTTT. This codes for CASSHPETGATEAFF.

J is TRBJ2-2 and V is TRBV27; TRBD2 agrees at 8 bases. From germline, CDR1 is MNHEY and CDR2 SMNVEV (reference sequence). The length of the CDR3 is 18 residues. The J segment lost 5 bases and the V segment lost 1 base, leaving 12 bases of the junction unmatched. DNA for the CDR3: TGTGCCAGCAGTTTATATAGGTCGACTAGCGCATATACCGGGGAGCTGTTTTTT. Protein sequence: CASSLYRSTSAYTGELFF.

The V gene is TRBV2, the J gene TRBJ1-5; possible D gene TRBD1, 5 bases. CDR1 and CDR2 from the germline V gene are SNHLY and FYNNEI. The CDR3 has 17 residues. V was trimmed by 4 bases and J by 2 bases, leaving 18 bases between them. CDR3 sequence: CASSVRYRNVRNQPQHF. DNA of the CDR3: TGTGCCAGCAGTGTTAGGTACAGGAATGTACGCAATCAGCCCCAGCATTTT.

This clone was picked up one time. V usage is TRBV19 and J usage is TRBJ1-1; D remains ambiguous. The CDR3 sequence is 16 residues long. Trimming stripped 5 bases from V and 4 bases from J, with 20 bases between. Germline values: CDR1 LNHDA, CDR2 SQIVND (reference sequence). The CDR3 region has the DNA TGTGCCAGTAGTCCCGCGGCCCTAAGCGACGGCACTGAAGCTTTCTTT. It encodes CASSPAALSDGTEAFF.

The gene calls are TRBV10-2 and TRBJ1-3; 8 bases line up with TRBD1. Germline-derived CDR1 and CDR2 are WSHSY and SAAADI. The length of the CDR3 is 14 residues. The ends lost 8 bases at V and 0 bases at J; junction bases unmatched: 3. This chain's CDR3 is CASDRGSSGNTIYF. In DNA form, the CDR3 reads TGCGCCAGCGACAGGGGTTCCTCTGGAAACACCATATATTTT.

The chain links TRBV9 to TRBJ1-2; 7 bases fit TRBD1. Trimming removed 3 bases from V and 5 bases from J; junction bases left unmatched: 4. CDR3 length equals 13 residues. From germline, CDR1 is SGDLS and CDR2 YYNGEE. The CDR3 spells CASSADRAYGYTF. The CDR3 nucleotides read TGTGCCAGCAGCGCAGACAGGGCGTATGGCTACACCTTC.

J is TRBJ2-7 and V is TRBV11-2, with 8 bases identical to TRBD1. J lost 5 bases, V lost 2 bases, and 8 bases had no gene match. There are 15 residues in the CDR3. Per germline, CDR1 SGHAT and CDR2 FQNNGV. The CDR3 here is CASSLSAGQGNEQYF. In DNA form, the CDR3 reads TGTGCCAGCAGCTTATCCGCAGGACAGGGAAACGAGCAGTACTTC.

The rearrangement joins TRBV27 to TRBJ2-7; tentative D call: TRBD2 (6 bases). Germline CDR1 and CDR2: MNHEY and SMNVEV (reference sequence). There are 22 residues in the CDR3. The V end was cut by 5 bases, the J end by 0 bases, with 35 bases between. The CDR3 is CASSGGNSGLSREQRTSYEQYF. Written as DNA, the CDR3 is TGTGCCAGCAGTGGGGGGAATTCAGGGCTTTCCAGGGAACAGCGGACCTCCTACGAGCAGTACTTC.

The chain's CDR3 is CASSSSGRAWGNEQFF. For the CDR3, the DNA is TGTGCCAGTAGTAGTAGCGGGAGGGCCTGGGGTAATGAGCAGTTCTTC. The rearrangement links TRBV19 to TRBJ2-1; 11 bases match TRBD2. Germline V CDR1 and CDR2: LNHDA, SQIVND (reference sequence). The CDR3 extends over 16 amino acids. The J segment lost 7 bases and the V segment lost 4 bases, leaving 9 bases of the junction unmatched.

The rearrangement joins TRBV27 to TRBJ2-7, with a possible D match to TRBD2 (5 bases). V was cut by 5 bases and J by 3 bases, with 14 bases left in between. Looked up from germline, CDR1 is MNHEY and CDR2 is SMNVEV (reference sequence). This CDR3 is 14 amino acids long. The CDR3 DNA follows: TGTGCCAGCAGTCAGCGGCTCAAGCACTACGAGCAGTACTTC. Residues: CASSQRLKHYEQYF.

Written as DNA, the CDR3 is TGTGGGTCAGGAGGTACGGCCAAAAACATTCAGTACTTC. This codes for CGSGGTAKNIQYF. V is TRBV6-1 and J is TRBJ2-4, with a possible D match to TRBD2 (5 bases). Looked up from germline, CDR1 is MNHNS and CDR2 is SASEGT. CDR3 length: 13 amino acids.

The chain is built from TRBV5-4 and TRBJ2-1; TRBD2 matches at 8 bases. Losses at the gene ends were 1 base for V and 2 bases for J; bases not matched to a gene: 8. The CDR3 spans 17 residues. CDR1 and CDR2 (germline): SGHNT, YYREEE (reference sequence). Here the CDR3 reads CASSLLNGRGTYNEQFF. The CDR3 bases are TGTGCCAGCAGCTTGTTAAACGGGAGGGGCACCTACAATGAGCAGTTCTTC.

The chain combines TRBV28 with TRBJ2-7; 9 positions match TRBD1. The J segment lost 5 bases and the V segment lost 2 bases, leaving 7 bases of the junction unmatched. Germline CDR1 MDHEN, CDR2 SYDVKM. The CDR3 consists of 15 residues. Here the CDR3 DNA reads TGTGCCAGCAGTTTAAAAAGACAGGGGGTGAACGAGCAGTACTTC. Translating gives CASSLKRQGVNEQYF.

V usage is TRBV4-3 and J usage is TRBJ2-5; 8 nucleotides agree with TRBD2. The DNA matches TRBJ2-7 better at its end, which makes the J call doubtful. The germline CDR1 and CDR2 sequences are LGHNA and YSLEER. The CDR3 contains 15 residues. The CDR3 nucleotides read TGCGCCAGCAGCCAAGAAACTAGCGGATCCTACGAGCAGTACTTC. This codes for CASSQETSGSYEQYF.

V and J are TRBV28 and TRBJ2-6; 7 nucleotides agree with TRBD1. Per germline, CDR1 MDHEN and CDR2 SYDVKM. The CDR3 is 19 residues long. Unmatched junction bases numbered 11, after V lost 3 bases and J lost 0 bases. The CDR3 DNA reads TGTGCCAGCAGTTTTGGGTCCGGGACAGACCTCTCTGGGGCCAACGTCCTGACTTTC. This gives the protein CASSFGSGTDLSGANVLTF.

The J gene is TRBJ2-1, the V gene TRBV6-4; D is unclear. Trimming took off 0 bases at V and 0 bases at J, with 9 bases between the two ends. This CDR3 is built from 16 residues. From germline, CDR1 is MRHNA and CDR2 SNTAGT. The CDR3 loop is CASSDSGGSSYNEQFF. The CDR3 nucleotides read TGTGCCAGCAGTGACTCAGGCGGAAGCTCCTACAATGAGCAGTTCTTC.